This T cell receptor (beta chain) is drawn from a study of shared clonotypes between healthy human individuals. A remark on this clone: Its cognate antigen is unknown.

The repertoire was sequenced with immunoSEQ multiplex PCR; TCRdb's copy has only in-frame clones and lacks some. This sample carries about 380,000 clones, roughly 96% of them seen once, and the ten largest clones take 0.32%. The CDR3 totals 13 residues. Germline V gene data show CDR1 as SQVTM and CDR2 as ANQGSEA. With 4 bases clipped from V and 2 bases from J, the junction kept 3 bases outside the gene matches. Study-level results: Richness estimates generally favored naive over memory subsets.

The chain has TRBV29-1 and TRBJ2-3; 7 nucleotides line up with TRBD2. This TCR came from a man younger than 45 in good health. Input material: memory CD8+ T cells sorted from blood. Specified subset: CD45RO+ cells pooled with CCR7-negative TemRA cells. The CDR3 region is CSVVGDYTDTQYF. The CDR3 region has the DNA TGCAGCGTTGTGGGGGACTACACAGATACGCAGTATTTT.